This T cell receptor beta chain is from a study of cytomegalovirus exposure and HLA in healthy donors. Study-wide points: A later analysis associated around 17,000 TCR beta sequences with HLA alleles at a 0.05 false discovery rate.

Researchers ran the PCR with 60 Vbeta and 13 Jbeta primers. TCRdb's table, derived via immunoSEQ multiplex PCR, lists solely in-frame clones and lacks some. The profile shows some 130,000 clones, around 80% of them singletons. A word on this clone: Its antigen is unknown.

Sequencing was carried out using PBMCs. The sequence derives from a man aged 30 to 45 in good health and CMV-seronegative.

CDR3 amino acids: CSVEGTSGPAYEQYF. CDR3 nucleotide sequence: TGCAGCGTTGAAGGGACTAGCGGGCCTGCCTACGAGCAGTACTTC. The chain has TRBV29-1 and TRBJ2-5; 11 nucleotides align to TRBD2. The closer fit of TRBJ2-7 to the DNA end suggests the J call may be wrong. CDR1 is SQVTM, CDR2 ANQGSEA, per germline. CDR3 size: 15 residues.